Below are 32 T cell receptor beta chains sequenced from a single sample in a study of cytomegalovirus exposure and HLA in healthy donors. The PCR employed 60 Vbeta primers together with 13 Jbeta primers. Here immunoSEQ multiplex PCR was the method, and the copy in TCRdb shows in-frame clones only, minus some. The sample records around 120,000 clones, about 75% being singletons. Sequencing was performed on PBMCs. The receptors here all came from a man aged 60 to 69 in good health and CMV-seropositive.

CDR3 in DNA: TGTGCCAGCGCGCGGGGAGGGGGAGACAATAGCAATCAGCCCCAGCATTTT. This encodes CASARGGGDNSNQPQHF. This chain joins TRBV19 and TRBJ1-5; D is possibly TRBD1 (6 bases). The CDR3 spans 17 residues. The germline V and J ends were trimmed by 9 bases and 0 bases, with 21 bases remaining between them. Germline lookup yields CDR1 LNHDA and CDR2 SQIVND (reference sequence).

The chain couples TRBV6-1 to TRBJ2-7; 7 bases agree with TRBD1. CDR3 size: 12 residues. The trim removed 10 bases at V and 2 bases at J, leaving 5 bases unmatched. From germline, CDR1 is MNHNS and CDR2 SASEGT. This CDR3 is CATTGETYEQYF. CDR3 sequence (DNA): TGTGCCACCACAGGGGAAACCTACGAGCAGTACTTC.

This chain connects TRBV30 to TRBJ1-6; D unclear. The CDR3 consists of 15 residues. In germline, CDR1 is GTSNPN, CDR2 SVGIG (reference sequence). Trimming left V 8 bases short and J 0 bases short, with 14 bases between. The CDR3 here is CAGSFGSSYNSPLHF. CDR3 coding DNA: TGTGCCGGATCTTTCGGGAGCTCCTATAATTCACCCCTCCACTTT.

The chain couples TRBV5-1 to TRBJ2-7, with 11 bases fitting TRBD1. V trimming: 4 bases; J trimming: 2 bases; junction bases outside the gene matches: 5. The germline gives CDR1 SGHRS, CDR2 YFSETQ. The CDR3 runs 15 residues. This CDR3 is CASSAGTGGAYEQYF. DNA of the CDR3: TGCGCCAGCAGCGCAGGGACAGGGGGGGCCTACGAGCAGTACTTC.

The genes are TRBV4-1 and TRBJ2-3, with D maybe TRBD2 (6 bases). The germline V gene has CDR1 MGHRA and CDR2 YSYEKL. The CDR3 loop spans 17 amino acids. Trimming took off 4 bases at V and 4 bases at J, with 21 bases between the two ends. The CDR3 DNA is TGCGCCAGCAGCCCCCCGACGGGGAGGAATCGTGCAGATACGCAGTATTTT. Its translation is CASSPPTGRNRADTQYF.

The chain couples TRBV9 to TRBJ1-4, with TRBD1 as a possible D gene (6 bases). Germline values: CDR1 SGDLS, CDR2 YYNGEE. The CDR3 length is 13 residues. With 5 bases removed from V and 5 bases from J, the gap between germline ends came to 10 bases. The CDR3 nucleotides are TGTGCCAGCAGTCCGGGACAAAATGAAAAACTGTTTTTT. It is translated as CASSPGQNEKLFF.

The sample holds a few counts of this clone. The CDR3 protein is CASTLAADSYGYTF. As DNA, the CDR3 is TGTGCCAGCACCCTGGCGGCGGACAGCTATGGCTACACCTTC. The chain carries TRBV5-5 and TRBJ1-2, with D possibly matching TRBD1 (6 bases). Deletions cut 6 bases from V and 4 bases from J, with 16 bases between. Germline CDR1 reads SGHKS; CDR2 reads YYEKEE (reference sequence). The CDR3 runs 14 residues.

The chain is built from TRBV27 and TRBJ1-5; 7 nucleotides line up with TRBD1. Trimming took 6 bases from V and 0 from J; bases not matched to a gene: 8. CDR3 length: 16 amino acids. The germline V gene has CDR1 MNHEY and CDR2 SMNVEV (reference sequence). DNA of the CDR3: TGTGCCAGCAGCTCCCTGGACAGGCTTAGCAATCAGCCCCAGCATTTT. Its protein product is CASSSLDRLSNQPQHF.

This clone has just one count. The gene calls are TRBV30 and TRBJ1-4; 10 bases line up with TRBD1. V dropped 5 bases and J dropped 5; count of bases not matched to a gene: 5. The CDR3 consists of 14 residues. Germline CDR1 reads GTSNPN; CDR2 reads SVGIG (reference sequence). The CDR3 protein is CAWERGQGNEKLFF. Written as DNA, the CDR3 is TGTGCCTGGGAGAGGGGACAGGGGAATGAAAAACTGTTTTTT.

Written as DNA, the CDR3 is TGTGCCAGCTCACCGGGACTAGCGGGATCAGAGACCCAGTACTTC. Protein: CASSPGLAGSETQYF. This chain links TRBV18 with TRBJ2-5; 13 bases are a match to TRBD2. Germline V gene lookup returns CDR1 KGHSH and CDR2 LQKENI. There are 15 residues in the CDR3. With 3 bases clipped from V and 4 bases from J, the junction kept 2 bases outside the gene matches. Together with reference TRBV18 and TRBJ2-5, the CDR3 gives the full variable domain: NAGVMQNPRHLVRRRGQEARLRCSPMKGHSHVYWYRQLPEEGLKFMVYLQKENIIDESGMPKERFSAEFPKEGPSILRIQQVVRGDSAAYFCASSPGLAGSETQYFGPGTRLLVL.

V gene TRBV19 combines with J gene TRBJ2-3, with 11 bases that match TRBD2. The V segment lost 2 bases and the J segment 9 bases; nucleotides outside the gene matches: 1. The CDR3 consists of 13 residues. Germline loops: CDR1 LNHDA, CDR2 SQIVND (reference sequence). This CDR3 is CASSITSGGTQYF. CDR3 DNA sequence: TGTGCCAGTAGTATAACTAGCGGGGGCACGCAGTATTTT.

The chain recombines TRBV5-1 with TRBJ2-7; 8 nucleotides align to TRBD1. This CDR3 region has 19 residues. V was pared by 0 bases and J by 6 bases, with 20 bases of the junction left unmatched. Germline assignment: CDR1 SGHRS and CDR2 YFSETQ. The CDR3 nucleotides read TGCGCCAGCAGCTTGGTCTCGACAGGGGCCCAGGGTCTCTTACGCGAGCAGTACTTC. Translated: CASSLVSTGAQGLLREQYF.

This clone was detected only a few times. The CDR3 reads CASSSYLAGSFHEQFF. In nucleotides, the CDR3 is TGTGCCAGCAGCTCGTACCTAGCGGGCAGCTTCCATGAGCAGTTCTTC. V usage is TRBV5-8 and J usage is TRBJ2-1; 8 bases agree with TRBD2. The CDR3 is 16 amino acids. Trimming cost V 3 bases and J 8 bases; bases outside gene matches: 13. CDR1 and CDR2 (germline): SGHTS, YDEGEE.

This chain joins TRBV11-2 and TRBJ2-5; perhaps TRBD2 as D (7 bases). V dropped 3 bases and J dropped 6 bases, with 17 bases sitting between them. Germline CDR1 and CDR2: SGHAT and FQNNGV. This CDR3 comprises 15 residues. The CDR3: CASSFDRGAGQTQYF. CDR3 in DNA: TGTGCCAGCAGCTTCGATCGGGGGGCTGGGCAGACCCAGTACTTC.

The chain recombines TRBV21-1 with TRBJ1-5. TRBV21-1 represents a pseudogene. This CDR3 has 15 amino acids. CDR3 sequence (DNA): TGTGCCAGCAGCATGAGTCGGTTGATCAATCAGCCCCAGCATTTT. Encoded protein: CASSMSRLINQPQHF.

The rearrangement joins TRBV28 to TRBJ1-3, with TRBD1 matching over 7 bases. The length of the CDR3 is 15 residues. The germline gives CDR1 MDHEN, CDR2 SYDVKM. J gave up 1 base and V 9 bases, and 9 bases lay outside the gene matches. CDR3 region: CASRGSTGSGNTIYF. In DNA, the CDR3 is TGTGCCAGTAGGGGATCGACAGGGTCTGGAAACACCATATATTTT.

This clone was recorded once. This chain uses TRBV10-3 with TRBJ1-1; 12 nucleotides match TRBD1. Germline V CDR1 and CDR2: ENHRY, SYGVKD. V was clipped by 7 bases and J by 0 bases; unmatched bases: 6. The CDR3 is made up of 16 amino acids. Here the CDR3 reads CAIKGQGAPLNTEAFF. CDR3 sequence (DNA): TGTGCCATCAAGGGACAGGGGGCGCCCCTGAACACTGAAGCTTTCTTT.

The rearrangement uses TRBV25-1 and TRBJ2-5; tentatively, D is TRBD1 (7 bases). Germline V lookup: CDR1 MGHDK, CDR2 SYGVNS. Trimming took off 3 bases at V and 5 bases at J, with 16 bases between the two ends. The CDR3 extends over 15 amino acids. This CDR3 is CASSDRSTGRETQYF. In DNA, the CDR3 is TGTGCCAGCAGTGATCGCTCGACAGGGAGGGAGACCCAGTACTTC.

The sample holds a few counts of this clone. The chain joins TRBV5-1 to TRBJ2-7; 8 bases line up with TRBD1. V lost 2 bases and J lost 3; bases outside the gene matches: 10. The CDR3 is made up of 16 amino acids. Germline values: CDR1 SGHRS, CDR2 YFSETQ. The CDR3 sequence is CASSFTPGQALYEQYF. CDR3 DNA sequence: TGCGCCAGCAGCTTCACACCGGGACAGGCCCTCTACGAGCAGTACTTC.

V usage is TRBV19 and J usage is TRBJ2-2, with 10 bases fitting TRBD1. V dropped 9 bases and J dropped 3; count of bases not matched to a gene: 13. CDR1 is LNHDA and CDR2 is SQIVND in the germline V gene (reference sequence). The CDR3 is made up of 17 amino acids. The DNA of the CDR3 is TGTGCCAGCCTCCCGGTTGGCGGACAGGGGGACACCGGGGAGCTGTTTTTT. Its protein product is CASLPVGGQGDTGELFF.

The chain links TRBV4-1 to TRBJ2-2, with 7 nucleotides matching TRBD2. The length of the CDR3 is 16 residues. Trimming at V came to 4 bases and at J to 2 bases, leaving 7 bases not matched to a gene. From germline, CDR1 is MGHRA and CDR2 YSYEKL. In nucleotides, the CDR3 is TGCGCCAGCAGCCCTCCTAGCGGTCAAAACACCGGGGAGCTGTTTTTT. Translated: CASSPPSGQNTGELFF.

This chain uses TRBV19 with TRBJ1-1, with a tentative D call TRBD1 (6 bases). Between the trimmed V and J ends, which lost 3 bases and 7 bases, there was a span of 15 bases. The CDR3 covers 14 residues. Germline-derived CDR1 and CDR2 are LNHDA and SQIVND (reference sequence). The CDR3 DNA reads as TGTGCCAGTAGTATCTTTGGGGGCGCATATGAAGCTTTCTTT. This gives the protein CASSIFGGAYEAFF.

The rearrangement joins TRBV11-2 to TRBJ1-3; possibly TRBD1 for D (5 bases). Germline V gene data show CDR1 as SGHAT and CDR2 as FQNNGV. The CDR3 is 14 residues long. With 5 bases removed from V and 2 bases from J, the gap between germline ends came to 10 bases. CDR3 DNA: TGTGCCAGCAGCCCCAGGGAGGCTGGAAACACCATATATTTT. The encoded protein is CASSPREAGNTIYF.

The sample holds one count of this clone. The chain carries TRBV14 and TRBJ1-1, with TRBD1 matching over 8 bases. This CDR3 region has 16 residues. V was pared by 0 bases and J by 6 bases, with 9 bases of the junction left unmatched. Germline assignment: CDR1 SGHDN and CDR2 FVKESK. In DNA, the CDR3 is TGTGCCAGCAGCCAAGATCGGTGGACAGGGATTCCTGAAGCTTTCTTT. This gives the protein CASSQDRWTGIPEAFF.

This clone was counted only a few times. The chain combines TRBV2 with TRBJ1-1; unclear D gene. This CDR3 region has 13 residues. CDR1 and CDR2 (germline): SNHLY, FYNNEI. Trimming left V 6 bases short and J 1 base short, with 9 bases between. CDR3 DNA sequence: TGTGCCAGCAGATTGAGCCCGAACACTGAAGCTTTCTTT. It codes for CASRLSPNTEAFF.

The CDR3 nucleotides are TGTGCCAGCAGTGAAATATTCGGGTCACCCCTCCACTTT. Amino acid sequence: CASSEIFGSPLHF. The chain carries TRBV2 and TRBJ1-6; no firm D call. The CDR3 spans 13 residues. CDR1 is SNHLY and CDR2 is FYNNEI in the germline V gene. With 2 bases removed from V and 10 bases from J, the gap between germline ends came to 9 bases.

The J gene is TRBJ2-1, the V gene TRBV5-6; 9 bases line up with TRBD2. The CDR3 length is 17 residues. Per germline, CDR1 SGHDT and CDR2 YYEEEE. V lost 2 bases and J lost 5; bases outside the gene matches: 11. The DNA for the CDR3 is TGTGCCAGCAGCTTTTCTAGCGGGATCAGCATCCACAATGAGCAGTTCTTC. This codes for CASSFSSGISIHNEQFF.

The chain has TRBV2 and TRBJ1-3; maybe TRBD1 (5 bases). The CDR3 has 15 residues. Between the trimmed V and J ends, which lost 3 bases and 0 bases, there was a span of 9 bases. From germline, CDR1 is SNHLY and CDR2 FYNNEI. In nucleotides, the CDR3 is TGTGCCAGCAGTGAGGGTCAGGGCTCTGGAAACACCATATATTTT. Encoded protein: CASSEGQGSGNTIYF.

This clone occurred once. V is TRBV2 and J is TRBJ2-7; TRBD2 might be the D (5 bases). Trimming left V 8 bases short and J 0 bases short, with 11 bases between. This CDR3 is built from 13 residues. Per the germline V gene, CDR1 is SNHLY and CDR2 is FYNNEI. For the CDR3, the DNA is TGTGCCAGCTCGGCGGGCGTCTCCTACGAGCAGTACTTC. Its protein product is CASSAGVSYEQYF.

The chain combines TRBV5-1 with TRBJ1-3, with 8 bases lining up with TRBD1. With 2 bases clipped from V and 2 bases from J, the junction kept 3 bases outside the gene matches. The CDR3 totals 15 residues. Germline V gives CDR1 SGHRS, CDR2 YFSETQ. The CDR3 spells CASSFDRGPGNTIYF. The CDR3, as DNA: TGCGCCAGCAGCTTCGACAGGGGCCCTGGAAACACCATATATTTT.

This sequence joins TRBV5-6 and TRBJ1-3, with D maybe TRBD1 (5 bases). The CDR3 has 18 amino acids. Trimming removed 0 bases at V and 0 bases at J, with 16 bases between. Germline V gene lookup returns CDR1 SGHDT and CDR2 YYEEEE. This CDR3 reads CASSLGLTTASSGNTIYF. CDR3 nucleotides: TGTGCCAGCAGCTTGGGGCTAACGACAGCGAGCTCTGGAAACACCATATATTTT.

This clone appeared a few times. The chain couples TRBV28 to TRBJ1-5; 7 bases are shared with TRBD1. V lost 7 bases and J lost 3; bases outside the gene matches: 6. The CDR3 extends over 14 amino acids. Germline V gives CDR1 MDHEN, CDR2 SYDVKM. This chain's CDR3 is CASTGTVYNQPQHF. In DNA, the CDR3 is TGTGCCAGCACTGGGACAGTTTACAATCAGCCCCAGCATTTT.